These 13 T cell receptor beta chains were sequenced from one sample in a study of blood T cell repertoires in COVID-19. The assay was immunoSEQ multiplex PCR, and TCRdb's table has in-frame clones only and misses some. The sample has 85,000 to 130,000 clones; 90% to 95% are singletons. Material for sequencing was peripheral blood. The receptors were sampled from a human donor in a cohort sampled during active COVID-19.

This sequence joins TRBV15 and TRBJ2-1; 12 nucleotides agree with TRBD2. The CDR3 consists of 15 residues. From germline, CDR1 is LNHNV and CDR2 YYDKDF (reference sequence). The junction had 2 bases not matched to a gene; V was cut back by 1 base and J by 7 bases. CDR3 in amino acids: CATSRGLAGVNEQFF. The CDR3 DNA follows: TGTGCCACCAGCAGAGGACTAGCGGGGGTGAATGAGCAGTTCTTC.

This chain links TRBV27 with TRBJ1-2; 8 positions agree with TRBD1. V gave up 6 bases and J gave up 3 bases; unmatched junction bases: 9. Germline V gene lookup returns CDR1 MNHEY and CDR2 SMNVEV (reference sequence). CDR3 length: 15 amino acids. The CDR3 DNA follows: TGTGCCAGCAGGTCCTCCAGGGGGCTCTACTATGGCTACACCTTC. Amino acids: CASRSSRGLYYGYTF.

The chain has TRBV9 and TRBJ2-3, with 7 bases fitting TRBD1. The germline V gene has CDR1 SGDLS and CDR2 YYNGEE. This CDR3 has 14 residues. J gave up 2 bases and V 6 bases, and 6 bases lay outside the gene matches. The CDR3 spells CASNYRGYTDTQYF. CDR3 sequence (DNA): TGTGCCAGCAACTACAGGGGATACACAGATACGCAGTATTTT.

The V gene is TRBV12-5, the J gene TRBJ2-1, with 8 bases matching TRBD2. This CDR3 is built from 14 residues. Germline values: CDR1 LGHNT, CDR2 FRNRAP. Germline trimming cut 6 bases from V and 3 bases from J; bases unmatched to any gene: 4. The CDR3 DNA sequence: TGTGCTAGTGGCCTCGGGGGGGTCTACAATGAGCAGTTCTTC. Translated: CASGLGGVYNEQFF.

This sequence joins TRBV7-9 and TRBJ2-1, with D hard to call. The ends were cut back, 1 base at V and 5 bases at J, with 12 bases in the middle. The CDR3 length is 15 residues. Germline CDR1 and CDR2: SEHNR and FQNEAQ (reference sequence). CDR3 in amino acids: CASSLGATRDNEQFF. The DNA for the CDR3 is TGTGCCAGCAGCTTAGGGGCGACCCGAGACAATGAGCAGTTCTTC.

This chain uses TRBV15 with TRBJ1-2; D gene uncertain. Trimming removed 3 bases from V and 3 bases from J, with 14 bases in between. Per germline, CDR1 LNHNV and CDR2 YYDKDF (reference sequence). The length of the CDR3 is 15 residues. CDR3 DNA sequence: TGTGCCACCAGCAGGGGTTTCGACGGAGACTATGGCTACACCTTC. Translating gives CATSRGFDGDYGYTF.

V gene TRBV21-1 combines with J gene TRBJ2-7; the table gives TRBD2 as D, unverified against the DNA. TRBV21-1 is tagged as a pseudogene. This CDR3 is 14 amino acids long. The DNA for the CDR3 is TGTGCCAGCAGCCTAAAGCGGGCCTCCTACGAGCAGTACTTC. Protein sequence: CASSLKRASYEQYF.

The CDR3 region is CASSSAGSYGYTF. CDR3 DNA: TGTGCCAGCAGTTCCGCAGGGTCCTATGGCTACACCTTC. The J gene is TRBJ1-2, the V gene TRBV27, with TRBD1 as a possible D gene (5 bases). The V end was cut by 4 bases, the J end by 4 bases, with 10 bases between. The CDR3 has 13 residues. Germline CDR1 is MNHEY and CDR2 is SMNVEV (reference sequence).

The chain employs TRBV20-1 and TRBJ2-5, with D uncertain. The V end lost 3 bases, the J end lost 4 bases, and 6 bases lay between the germline ends. In germline, CDR1 is DFQATT, CDR2 SNEGSKA (reference sequence). This CDR3 region has 11 residues. The CDR3 region is CSASTGETQYF. CDR3 DNA sequence: TGCAGTGCTAGTACCGGAGAGACCCAGTACTTC.

The chain combines TRBV7-2 with TRBJ1-1; 7 nucleotides align to TRBD1. The CDR3 consists of 16 residues. V was clipped by 1 base and J by 1 base; unmatched bases: 6. CDR1 is SGHTA and CDR2 is FQGNSA in the germline V gene. In DNA, the CDR3 is TGTGCCAGCAGCTTAGGAGGAGGGGGCGGGAACACTGAAGCTTTCTTT. It is translated as CASSLGGGGGNTEAFF. Filled out from reference TRBV7-2 and TRBJ1-1, the complete variable domain reads GAGVSQSPSNKVTEKGKDVELRCDPISGHTALYWYRQSLGQGLEFLIYFQGNSAPDKSGLPSDRFSAERTGGSVSTLTIQRTQQEDSAVYLCASSLGGGGGNTEAFFGQGTRLTVV.

This sequence joins TRBV7-9 and TRBJ1-2; 8 nucleotides line up with TRBD1. The V gene's germline CDR1 is SEHNR and CDR2 FQNEAQ (reference sequence). The trim removed 5 bases at V and 5 bases at J, leaving 4 bases unmatched. CDR3 length: 13 residues. The CDR3 region is CASSATGEYGYTF. CDR3 DNA: TGTGCCAGCAGCGCGACAGGGGAGTATGGCTACACCTTC.

This rearrangement joins TRBV5-5 to TRBJ1-3; D unclear. The CDR3 totals 18 residues. Germline CDR1 SGHKS, CDR2 YYEKEE (reference sequence). V shed 1 base and J shed 0 bases, with 17 bases lying between them. Here the CDR3 reads CASSLYEPRSLSGNTIYF. The CDR3 region has the DNA TGTGCCAGCAGCTTGTACGAGCCACGGAGTCTCTCTGGAAACACCATATATTTT.

The gene calls are TRBV5-4 and TRBJ2-3, with D tentatively TRBD2 (7 bases). Germline loops: CDR1 SGHNT, CDR2 YYREEE (reference sequence). Trimming took off 3 bases at V and 2 bases at J, with 16 bases between the two ends. CDR3 length equals 16 residues. The CDR3 bases are TGTGCCAGCAGCTCCCCGAGGGGGGGGTTCACAGATACGCAGTATTTT. Translated, it gives CASSSPRGGFTDTQYF.